These 8 T cell receptor beta chains were all obtained from the same sample, sequenced in a study of blood T cells in healthy people across ages. Primed by a sample-barcoded 5' primer and a J-beta primer mix, a second PCR proceeded for roughly 7 to 12 cycles. TCRdb reanalysed the 5' RACE reads using MiXCR and keeps one entry per CDR3 protein. Of under 800,000 distinct CDR3 sequences in the sample, roughly 45% were seen once. The sequenced sample consisted of blood. The receptors come from a woman aged 55-69 years in good health.

This rearrangement joins TRBV9 to TRBJ2-1, with D tentatively TRBD2 (5 bases). The CDR3 runs to 16 residues. The V gene's germline CDR1 is SGDLS and CDR2 YYNGEE. Deletions cut 4 bases from V and 3 bases from J, with 17 bases between. The CDR3 spells CASSSGLGLDYNEQFF. In DNA, the CDR3 is TGTGCCAGCAGCTCCGGACTGGGGTTGGACTACAATGAGCAGTTCTTC.

Remarks on this clonotype: No conserved phenylalanine or tryptophan ends this CDR3, so it is likely a read error. V and J are TRBV2 and TRBJ2-7; D call uncertain. The germline gives CDR1 SNHLY, CDR2 FYNNEI. V was shortened by 7 bases and J by 1 base, with 11 bases between the two germline ends. The CDR3 contains 13 residues. The CDR3 coding sequence is TGTGCCAGCAAAGGATACCGGTCCTACGAGCAGTACTAC. It translates to CASKGYRSYEQYY.

J is TRBJ2-1 and V is TRBV6-6, with D possibly being TRBD1 (6 bases). The better agreement between TRBJ2-7 and the DNA end casts doubt on the J call. The length of the CDR3 is 14 residues. Germline V lookup: CDR1 MNHNY, CDR2 SVGAGI (reference sequence). For the CDR3, the DNA is TGTGCCAGCCGGACAGCGAACTCCTACAATGAGCAGTACTTC. It translates to CASRTANSYNEQYF.

The chain couples TRBV12-3 or TRBV12-4 to TRBJ2-7; tentatively, D is TRBD1 or TRBD2 (5 bases each). The DNA end is a closer match to TRBJ2-5, so the J assignment may be wrong. This CDR3 region has 14 residues. CDR3 bases: TGTGCCAGCAGGTTCGGGACGAGTAAAGAGACCCAGTACTTC. Its translation: CASRFGTSKETQYF.

The chain employs TRBV18 and TRBJ2-5; unclear D gene. The CDR3 has 13 amino acids. Germline-derived CDR1 and CDR2 are KGHSH and LQKENI. Trimming took 2 bases from V and 4 from J, leaving 8 bases between them. CDR3 sequence: CASSPRSRETQYF. DNA for the CDR3: TGTGCCAGCTCACCAAGGTCCCGAGAGACCCAGTACTTC.

The V and J genes are TRBV20-1 and TRBJ2-2, with 8 bases aligning to TRBD1. With V trimmed by 0 bases and J by 5 bases, 5 bases remained unmatched. The CDR3 is made up of 15 amino acids. Germline CDR1 is DFQATT and CDR2 is SNEGSKA (reference sequence). The CDR3 DNA sequence: TGCAGTGCTAGAGATTTCCAGGGGGCAACCGGGGAGCTGTTTTTT. Protein sequence: CSARDFQGATGELFF.

This clonotype showed up just a few times. The rearrangement links TRBV9 to TRBJ1-2, with D unclear. The CDR3 contains 13 residues. V gave up 7 bases and J gave up 4 bases, with 14 bases separating them. The germline CDR1 and CDR2 sequences are SGDLS and YYNGEE. In DNA, the CDR3 is TGTGCCAGCGGCGGCAGTCTACTCTATGGCTACACCTTC. This encodes CASGGSLLYGYTF.

The chain combines TRBV10-2 with TRBJ1-4; D unresolved. The CDR3 is made up of 14 amino acids. The germline CDR1 and CDR2 sequences are WSHSY and SAAADI. Trimming took off 4 bases at V and 5 bases at J, with 11 bases between the two ends. CDR3 region: CASSAPGKNEKLFF. CDR3 sequence (DNA): TGCGCCAGCAGTGCTCCAGGAAAGAATGAAAAACTGTTTTTT.